This T cell receptor (beta chain) was profiled in a study of blood T cell repertoires in COVID-19. Study-wide context: COVID-19 samples collected from the United States, Italy and Spain covered acute and convalescent phases. In each case, the material was cDNA or gDNA derived from T cells, B-cell-depleted T cells, or PBMCs.

Those enrolled, adults aged roughly 18 to 100 years, came from fewer than 25 US areas. In germline, CDR1 is LNHDA, CDR2 SQIVND (reference sequence). The CDR3 sequence is 16 residues long. J lost 4 bases, V lost 3 bases, and 6 bases had no gene match. In the study's own analysis: Quantification of nucleated cells was approximated via reference gene primer amplification. Repertoires were generated with immunoSEQ multiplex PCR, while TCRdb's copy carries only in-frame clones and drops some. Clonal size and the V and J genes are those of that table, whereas D and trimming came from the DNA. The data show roughly 520,000 clones, 88% seen once.

The chain has TRBV19 and TRBJ2-7, with TRBD2 identical over 13 bases. This receptor was taken from a middle-aged woman who had recovered from COVID-19. The sample was PBMCs or T cells enriched from blood (not recorded which). DNA for the CDR3: TGTGCCAGTAGTATGACCGGGACTAGCGGGATATACGAGCAGTACTTC. Its translation is CASSMTGTSGIYEQYF. The variable domain in full, completed from reference TRBV19 and TRBJ2-7, reads DGGITQSPKYLFRKEGQNVTLSCEQNLNHDAMYWYRQDPGQGLRLIYYSQIVNDFQKGDIAEGYSVSREKKESFPLTVTSAQKNPTAFYLCASSMTGTSGIYEQYFGPGTRLTVT.